This T cell receptor beta chain was found in a study of blood T cell repertoires in COVID-19 (TCRdb year 2020). About the full investigation: The collaborator samples originated in the United States, Italy and Spain and spanned the acute and convalescent phases of COVID-19. Deeply sampled blood TCRbeta repertoires from subjects exposed to, actively infected with, or recovered from COVID-19 were included in the dataset. The sample metadata nearly always contained a de-identified subject ID, COVID-19 status, age in years and sex. Where available, HLA class I and class II types were obtained from metadata supplied by the sample provider rather than from assay-based typing. A freely available public database, intended as a resource for researchers studying the immune response to SARS-CoV-2, is where the repertoires were released. Samples were obtained from the ongoing ImmuneRACE study (first 160 participants) and from over 1,000 subjects provided by 6 global collaborators. The prospective study material was composed of cDNA or gDNA derived from T cells, B-cell-depleted T cells, or PBMCs. Summary of the overall study and its limitations: How much clinical and demographic metadata was included differed by source and by participant, and the metadata was provided uncurated.

The immunoSEQ Assay, a bias-controlled multiplex PCR, was used to amplify TCRbeta CDR3 regions from genomic DNA. From the authors' description of their analysis: Nucleated cell counts per sample were estimated from amplification of reference gene primers within the assay. To quantify the absolute abundance of each unique TCRbeta CDR3 rearrangement, sequence reads were collapsed and filtered. Productive Simpson clonality was computed per sample as the square root of Simpson's diversity index over productive rearrangements. Drawn from immuneACCESS, this table holds only the in-frame rearrangements with V and J called that TCRdb kept. Clones are partly lost; checked studies trace under half to an unresolved V gene and leave the rest unexplained. V and J calls and clone size come straight from that table; D and trimming were deduced from the DNA. This sample comprises about 130,000 clones, roughly four fifths of them detected only once. The biggest ten clones account for over 2.5% of the sample.

Germline trimming amounts to 0 bases on V and 9 bases on J, with 7 as the count of junction bases outside the gene matches. According to the germline V gene, CDR1 reads SGHDT and CDR2 reads YYEEEE. The CDR3 covers 17 residues, taking in both the cysteine and the phenylalanine. The kept DNA is CDR3 alone, 51 bases in frame from the first base. About this clone itself: This clone's antigen is unknown. No quality values exist for individual bases; no much larger clone is one base distant.

Each collaborating institution followed its own protocols to collect whole blood in K2EDTA tubes. For TCRbeta analysis, collaborators shipped samples in one of three forms: frozen whole blood, isolated PBMCs, or DNA extracted from either of those sample types. The TCR was taken from a woman older than 75 with acute or convalescent COVID-19. The chain was built from TRBV5-6 and TRBJ2-1; TRBD2 agrees with 15 junctional bases. Sequencing used peripheral blood. The CDR3 amino acid sequence is: CASSLVRTGLAGGEQFF. The DNA sequence follows: TGTGCCAGCAGCTTGGTGCGGACGGGACTAGCGGGGGGTGAGCAGTTCTTC. The variable domain in full, with residues beyond the CDR3 obtained from the reference TRBV5-6 and TRBJ2-1 genes, is DAGVTQSPTHLIKTRGQQVTLRCSPKSGHDTVSWYQQALGQGPQFIFQYYEEEERQRGNFPDRFSGHQFPNYSSELNVNALLLGDSALYLCASSLVRTGLAGGEQFFGPGTRLTVL.